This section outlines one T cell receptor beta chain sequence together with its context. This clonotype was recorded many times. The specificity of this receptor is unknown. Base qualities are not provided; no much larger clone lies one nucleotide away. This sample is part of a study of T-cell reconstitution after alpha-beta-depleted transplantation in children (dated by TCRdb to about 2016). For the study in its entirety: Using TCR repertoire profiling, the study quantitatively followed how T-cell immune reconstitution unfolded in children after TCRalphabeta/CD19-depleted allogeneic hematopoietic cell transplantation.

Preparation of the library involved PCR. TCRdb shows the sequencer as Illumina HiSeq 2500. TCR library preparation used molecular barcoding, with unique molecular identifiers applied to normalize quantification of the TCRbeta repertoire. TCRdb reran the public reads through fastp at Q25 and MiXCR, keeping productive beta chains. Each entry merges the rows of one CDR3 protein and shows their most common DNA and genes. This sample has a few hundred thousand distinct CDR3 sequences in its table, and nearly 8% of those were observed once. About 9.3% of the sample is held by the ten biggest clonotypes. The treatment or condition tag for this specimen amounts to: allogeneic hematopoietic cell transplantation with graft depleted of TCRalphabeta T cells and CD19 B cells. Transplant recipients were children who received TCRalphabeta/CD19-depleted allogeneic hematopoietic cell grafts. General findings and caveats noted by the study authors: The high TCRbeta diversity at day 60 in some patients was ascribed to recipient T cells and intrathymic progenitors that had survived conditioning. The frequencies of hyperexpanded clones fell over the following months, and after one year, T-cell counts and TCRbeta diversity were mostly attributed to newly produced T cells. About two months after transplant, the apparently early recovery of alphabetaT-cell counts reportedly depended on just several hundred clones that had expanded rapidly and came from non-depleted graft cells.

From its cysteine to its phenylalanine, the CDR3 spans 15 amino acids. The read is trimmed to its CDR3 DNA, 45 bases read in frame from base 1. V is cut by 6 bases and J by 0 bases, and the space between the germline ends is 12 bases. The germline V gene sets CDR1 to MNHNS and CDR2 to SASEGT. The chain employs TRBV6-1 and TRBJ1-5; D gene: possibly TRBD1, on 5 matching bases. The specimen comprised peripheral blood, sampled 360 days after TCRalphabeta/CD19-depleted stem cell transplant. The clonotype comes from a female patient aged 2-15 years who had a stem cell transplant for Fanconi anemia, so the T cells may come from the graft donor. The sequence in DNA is TGTGCCAGCAGGGAGGGGTCATATAGCAATCAGCCCCAGCATTTT. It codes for CASREGSYSNQPQHF.